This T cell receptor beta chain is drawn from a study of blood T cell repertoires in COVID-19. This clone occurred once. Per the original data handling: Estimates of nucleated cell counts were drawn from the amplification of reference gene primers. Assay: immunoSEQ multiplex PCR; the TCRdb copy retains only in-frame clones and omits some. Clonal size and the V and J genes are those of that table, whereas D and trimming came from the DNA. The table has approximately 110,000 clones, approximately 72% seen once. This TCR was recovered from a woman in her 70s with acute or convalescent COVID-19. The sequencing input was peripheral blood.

The CDR3 DNA is TGTGCCTGGAGTTTCCACAGGGTAGTCAATGAGCAGTTCTTC. Amino acids: CAWSFHRVVNEQFF. The chain joins TRBV30 to TRBJ2-1, with D possibly being TRBD1 (6 bases). Per germline, CDR1 GTSNPN and CDR2 SVGIG (reference sequence). The CDR3 spans 14 residues. V dropped 2 bases and J dropped 6 bases, with 14 bases sitting between them.